This TCR beta chain was observed in a study of blood T cells in healthy people across ages. Study findings and constraints: Unknown donor CMV status possibly confounded expanded clonotype changes. TCR beta diversity per million T cells fell roughly linearly with age. Bulk PBMC profiling left naive and antigen-experienced comparisons inconclusive. Compared with aged donors, long-lived donors showed fewer expanded clones, suggesting selection.

In germline, CDR1 is DFQATT, CDR2 SNEGSKA (reference sequence). The ends lost 6 bases at V and 5 bases at J; junction bases unmatched: 8. The CDR3 runs to 14 residues. As concerns this clonotype: As yet, its antigen is unknown.

Using a J-beta primer mix together with a sample-barcoded 5' primer, a second PCR was run for roughly 6 to 12 cycles. MiXCR was run by TCRdb on the 5' RACE reads, yielding one entry per CDR3 protein. The sample includes more than 1.4 million distinct CDR3 sequences, 42% seen only once; the top ten take 7.9%. The sequencing sample was made of blood. The sequence was collected from a woman aged 18-29 years in good health. This sequence joins TRBV20-1 and TRBJ2-3; 10 bases match TRBD2. CDR3: CSAKTSGVIDTQYF. In DNA, the CDR3 is TGCAGTGCCAAAACTAGCGGGGTCATAGATACGCAGTATTTT.